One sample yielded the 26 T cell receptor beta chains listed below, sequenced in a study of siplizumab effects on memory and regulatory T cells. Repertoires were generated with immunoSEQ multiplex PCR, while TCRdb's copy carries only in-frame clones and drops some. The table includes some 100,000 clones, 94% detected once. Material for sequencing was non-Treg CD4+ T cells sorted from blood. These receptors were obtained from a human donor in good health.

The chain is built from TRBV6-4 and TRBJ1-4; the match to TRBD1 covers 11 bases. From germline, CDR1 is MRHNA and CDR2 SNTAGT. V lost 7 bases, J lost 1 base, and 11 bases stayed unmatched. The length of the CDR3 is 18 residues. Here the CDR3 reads CASTGTGGRVLTNEKLFF. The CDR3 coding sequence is TGTGCCAGCACCGGGACAGGGGGGCGGGTTTTAACTAATGAAAAACTGTTTTTT.

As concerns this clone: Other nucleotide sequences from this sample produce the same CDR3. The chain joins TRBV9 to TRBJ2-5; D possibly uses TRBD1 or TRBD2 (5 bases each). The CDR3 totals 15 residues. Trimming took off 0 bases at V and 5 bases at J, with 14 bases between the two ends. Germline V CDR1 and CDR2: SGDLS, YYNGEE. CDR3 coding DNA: TGTGCCAGCAGCGTAGGTACGGGGCCCTGGGAGACCCAGTACTTC. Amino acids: CASSVGTGPWETQYF.

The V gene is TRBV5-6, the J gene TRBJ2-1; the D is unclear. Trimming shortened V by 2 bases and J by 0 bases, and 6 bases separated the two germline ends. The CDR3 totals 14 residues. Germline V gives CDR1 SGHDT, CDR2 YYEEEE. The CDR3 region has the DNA TGTGCCAGCAGCTTTCCGAGCTCCTACAATGAGCAGTTCTTC. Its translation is CASSFPSSYNEQFF.

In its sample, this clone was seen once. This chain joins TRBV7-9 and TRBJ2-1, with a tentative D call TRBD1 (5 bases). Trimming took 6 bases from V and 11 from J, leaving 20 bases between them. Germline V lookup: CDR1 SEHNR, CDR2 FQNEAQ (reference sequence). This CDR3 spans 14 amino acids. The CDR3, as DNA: TGTGCCAGCAGGAAAGACGGCGACAGTGTGAAGCAGTTCTTC. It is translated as CASRKDGDSVKQFF.

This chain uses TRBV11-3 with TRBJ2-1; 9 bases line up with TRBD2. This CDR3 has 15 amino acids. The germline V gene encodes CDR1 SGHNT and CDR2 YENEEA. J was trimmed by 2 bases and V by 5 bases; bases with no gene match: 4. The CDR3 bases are TGTGCCAGCAGCACCCGGACTAGCGCCTACAATGAGCAGTTCTTC. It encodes CASSTRTSAYNEQFF.

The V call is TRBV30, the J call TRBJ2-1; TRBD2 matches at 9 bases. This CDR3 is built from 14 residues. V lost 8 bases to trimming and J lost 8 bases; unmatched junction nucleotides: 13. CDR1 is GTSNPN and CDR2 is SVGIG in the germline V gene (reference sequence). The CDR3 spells CALRRGLALDEQFF. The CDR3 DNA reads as TGTGCCCTAAGGAGGGGACTAGCCCTTGATGAGCAGTTCTTC.

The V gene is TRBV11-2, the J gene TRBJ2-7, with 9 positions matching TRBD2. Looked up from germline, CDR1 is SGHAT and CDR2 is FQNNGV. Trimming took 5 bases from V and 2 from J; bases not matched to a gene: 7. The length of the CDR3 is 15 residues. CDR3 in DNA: TGTGCCAGCAGCGCGGGGGCTAGCGGGACCTACGAGCAGTACTTC. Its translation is CASSAGASGTYEQYF. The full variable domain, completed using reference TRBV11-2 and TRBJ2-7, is EAGVAQSPRYKIIEKRQSVAFWCNPISGHATLYWYQQILGQGPKLLIQFQNNGVVDDSQLPKDRFSAERLKGVDSTLKIQPAKLEDSAVYLCASSAGASGTYEQYFGPGTRLTVT.

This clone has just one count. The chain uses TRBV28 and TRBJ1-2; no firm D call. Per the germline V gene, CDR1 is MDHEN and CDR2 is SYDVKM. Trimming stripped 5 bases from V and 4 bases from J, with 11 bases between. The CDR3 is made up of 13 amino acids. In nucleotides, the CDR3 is TGTGCCAGCAGTGGAGGTGGGGTCTATGGCTACACCTTC. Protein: CASSGGGVYGYTF.

The CDR3 protein is CASSQSGQGFLIGGYTF. The CDR3 DNA is TGCGCCAGCAGTCAATCGGGACAGGGGTTTTTGATTGGTGGCTACACCTTC. The chain uses TRBV23-1 and TRBJ1-2; 10 positions agree with TRBD1. TRBV23-1 is reported as an ORF; its role is uncertain. The CDR3 runs 17 residues. V gave up 0 bases and J gave up 7 bases; unmatched junction bases: 11.

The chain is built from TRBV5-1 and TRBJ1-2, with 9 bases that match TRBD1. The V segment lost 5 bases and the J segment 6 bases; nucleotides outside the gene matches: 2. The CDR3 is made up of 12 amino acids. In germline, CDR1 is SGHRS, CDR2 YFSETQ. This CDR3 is CASSWDRDGYTF. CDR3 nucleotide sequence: TGCGCCAGCAGTTGGGACAGGGATGGCTACACCTTC.

DNA of the CDR3: TGTGCCAGCAGTGAAATAAGGGTGACCCAGTACTTC. Protein product: CASSEIRVTQYF. The rearrangement links TRBV6-1 to TRBJ2-5; D remains unclear. Germline-derived CDR1 and CDR2 are MNHNS and SASEGT. This CDR3 region has 12 residues. V was shortened by 2 bases and J by 7 bases, with 8 bases between the two germline ends.

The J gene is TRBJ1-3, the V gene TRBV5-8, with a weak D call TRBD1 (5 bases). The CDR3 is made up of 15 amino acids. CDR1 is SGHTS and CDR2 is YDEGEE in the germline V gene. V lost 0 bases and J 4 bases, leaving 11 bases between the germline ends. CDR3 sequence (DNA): TGTGCCAGCAGCTTGGTGCGGGGGAAAGGAAACACCATATATTTT. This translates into CASSLVRGKGNTIYF.

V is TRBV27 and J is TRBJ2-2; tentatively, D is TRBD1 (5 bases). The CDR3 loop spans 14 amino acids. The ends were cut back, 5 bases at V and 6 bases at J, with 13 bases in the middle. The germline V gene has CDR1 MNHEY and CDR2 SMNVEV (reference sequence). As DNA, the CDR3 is TGTGCCAGCAGTAACCCCGAAGGGGCCGGGGAGCTGTTTTTT. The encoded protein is CASSNPEGAGELFF.

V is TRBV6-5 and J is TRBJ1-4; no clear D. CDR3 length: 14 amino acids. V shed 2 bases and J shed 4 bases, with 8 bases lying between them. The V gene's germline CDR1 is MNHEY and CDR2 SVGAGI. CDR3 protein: CASSYRTLNEKLFF. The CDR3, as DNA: TGTGCCAGCAGTTACCGGACCCTTAATGAAAAACTGTTTTTT.

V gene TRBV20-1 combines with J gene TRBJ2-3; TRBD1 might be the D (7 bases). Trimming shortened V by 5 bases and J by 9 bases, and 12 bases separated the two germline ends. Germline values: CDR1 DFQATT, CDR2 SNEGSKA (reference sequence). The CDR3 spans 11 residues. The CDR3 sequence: CSAGPGGTQYF. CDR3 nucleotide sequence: TGCAGTGCTGGCCCAGGGGGGACGCAGTATTTT.

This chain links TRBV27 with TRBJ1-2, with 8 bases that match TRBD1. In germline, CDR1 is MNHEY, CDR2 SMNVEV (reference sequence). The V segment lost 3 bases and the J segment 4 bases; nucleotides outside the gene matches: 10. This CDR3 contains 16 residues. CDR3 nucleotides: TGTGCCAGCAGTTTCAACCCCGACAGGGGAGGCTATGGCTACACCTTC. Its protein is CASSFNPDRGGYGYTF.

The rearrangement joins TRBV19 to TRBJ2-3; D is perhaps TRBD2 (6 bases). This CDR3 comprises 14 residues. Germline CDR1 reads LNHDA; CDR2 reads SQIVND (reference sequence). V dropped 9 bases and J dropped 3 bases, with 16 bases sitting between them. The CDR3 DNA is TGTGCCAGCCGGTCCGACCGGGGGACAGATACGCAGTATTTT. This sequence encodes CASRSDRGTDTQYF.

DNA for the CDR3: TGCGCCAGCAGCTTGGAAAACGGGGGTGAAGCTTTCTTT. Protein product: CASSLENGGEAFF. The chain recombines TRBV5-1 with TRBJ1-1; maybe TRBD1 (5 bases). Germline values: CDR1 SGHRS, CDR2 YFSETQ. CDR3 length equals 13 residues. The germline V and J ends were trimmed by 0 bases and 7 bases, with 10 bases remaining between them.

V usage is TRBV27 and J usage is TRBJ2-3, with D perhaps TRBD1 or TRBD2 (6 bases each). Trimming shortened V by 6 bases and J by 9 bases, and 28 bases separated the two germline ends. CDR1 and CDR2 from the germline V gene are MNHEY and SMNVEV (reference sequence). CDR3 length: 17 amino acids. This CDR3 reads CASSVLSGGQQRGTQYF. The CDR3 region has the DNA TGTGCCAGCAGCGTTCTCTCCGGGGGCCAGCAGAGGGGCACGCAGTATTTT.

In nucleotides, the CDR3 is TGCGCCAGCAGTGGGACAGACAGGGGAGAGACCCAGTACTTC. As protein: CASSGTDRGETQYF. V is TRBV10-2 and J is TRBJ2-5; 8 bases are a match to TRBD1. The CDR3 is made up of 14 amino acids. Germline V gives CDR1 WSHSY, CDR2 SAAADI. V trimming: 4 bases; J trimming: 4 bases; junction bases outside the gene matches: 5.

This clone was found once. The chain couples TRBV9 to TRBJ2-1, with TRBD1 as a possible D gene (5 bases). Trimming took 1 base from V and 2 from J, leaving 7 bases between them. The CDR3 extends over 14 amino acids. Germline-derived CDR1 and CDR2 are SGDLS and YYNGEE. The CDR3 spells CASSVLDTYNEQFF. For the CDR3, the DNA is TGTGCCAGCAGCGTACTGGACACCTACAATGAGCAGTTCTTC.

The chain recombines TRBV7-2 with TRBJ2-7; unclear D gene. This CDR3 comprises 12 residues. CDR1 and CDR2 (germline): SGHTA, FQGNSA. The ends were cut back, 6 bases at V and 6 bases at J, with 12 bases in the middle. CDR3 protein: CASSGSGVEQYF. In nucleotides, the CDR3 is TGTGCCAGCAGTGGCTCTGGAGTCGAGCAGTACTTC.

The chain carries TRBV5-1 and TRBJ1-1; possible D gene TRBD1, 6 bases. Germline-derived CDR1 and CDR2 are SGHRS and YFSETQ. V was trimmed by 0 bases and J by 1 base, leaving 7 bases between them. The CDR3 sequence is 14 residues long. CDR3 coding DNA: TGCGCCAGCAGCTTGGGGGGACAGAACACTGAAGCTTTCTTT. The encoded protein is CASSLGGQNTEAFF.

The CDR3 protein is CASSSRRDKAQPQHF. The CDR3, as DNA: TGTGCCAGCAGTTCCCGCCGGGACAAGGCGCAGCCCCAGCATTTT. The rearrangement links TRBV28 to TRBJ1-5, with D possibly matching TRBD1 (6 bases). The ends were cut back, 4 bases at V and 7 bases at J, with 17 bases in the middle. Per the germline V gene, CDR1 is MDHEN and CDR2 is SYDVKM. There are 15 residues in the CDR3.

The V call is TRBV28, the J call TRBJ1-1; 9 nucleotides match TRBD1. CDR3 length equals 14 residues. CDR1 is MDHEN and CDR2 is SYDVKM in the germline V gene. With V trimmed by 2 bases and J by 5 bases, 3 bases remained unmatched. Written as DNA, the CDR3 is TGTGCCAGCAGTTTAGGACAGGGGACTACTGAAGCTTTCTTT. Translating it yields CASSLGQGTTEAFF.

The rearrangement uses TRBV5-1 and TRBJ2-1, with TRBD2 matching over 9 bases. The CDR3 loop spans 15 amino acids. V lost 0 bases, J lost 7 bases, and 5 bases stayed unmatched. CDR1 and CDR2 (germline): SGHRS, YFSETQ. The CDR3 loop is CASSLVAGAENEQFF. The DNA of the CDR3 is TGCGCCAGCAGCTTGGTAGCGGGAGCGGAGAATGAGCAGTTCTTC.